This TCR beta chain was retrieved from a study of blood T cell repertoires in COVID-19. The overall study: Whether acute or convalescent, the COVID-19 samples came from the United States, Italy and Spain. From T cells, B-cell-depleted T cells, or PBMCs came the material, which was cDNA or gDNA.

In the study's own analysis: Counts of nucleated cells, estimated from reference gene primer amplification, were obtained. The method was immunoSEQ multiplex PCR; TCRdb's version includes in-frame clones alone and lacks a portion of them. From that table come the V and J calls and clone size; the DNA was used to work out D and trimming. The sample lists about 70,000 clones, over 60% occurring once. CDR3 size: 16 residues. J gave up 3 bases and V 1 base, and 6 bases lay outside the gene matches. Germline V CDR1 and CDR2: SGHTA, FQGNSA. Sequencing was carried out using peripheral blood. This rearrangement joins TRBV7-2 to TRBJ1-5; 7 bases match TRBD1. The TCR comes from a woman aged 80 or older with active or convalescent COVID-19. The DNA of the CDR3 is TGTGCCAGCAGCTTAGAGGAACAGGGGTTCAATCAGCCCCAGCATTTT. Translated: CASSLEEQGFNQPQHF. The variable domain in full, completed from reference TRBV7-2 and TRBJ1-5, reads GAGVSQSPSNKVTEKGKDVELRCDPISGHTALYWYRQSLGQGLEFLIYFQGNSAPDKSGLPSDRFSAERTGGSVSTLTIQRTQQEDSAVYLCASSLEEQGFNQPQHFGDGTRLSIL.